This entry is about one TCR beta chain. This CDR3 has 13 amino acids. Looked up from germline, CDR1 is MNHEY and CDR2 is SMNVEV (reference sequence). The V and J ends lost 10 bases and 3 bases respectively, with 16 bases between them. Clones were read by immunoSEQ multiplex PCR, and TCRdb kept only the in-frame ones, dropping some. This table holds some 190,000 clones, roughly 80% found once. This sample was taken from a study of blood T cell repertoires in COVID-19. The rearrangement uses TRBV27 and TRBJ2-7, with D perhaps matching TRBD1 (6 bases). The source material was peripheral blood. The source is a man in his sixties with acute or convalescent COVID-19. The CDR3 spells CAKIQGVYYEQYF. CDR3 nucleotides: TGTGCCAAGATACAGGGTGTATACTACGAGCAGTACTTC.